The T cell receptor (beta chain) under discussion was sequenced for a study of cytomegalovirus exposure and HLA in healthy donors. Findings and limits, study-wide: Among immune exposure information, only CMV serostatus was available. Reportedly, cytomegalovirus status was diagnosed with high sensitivity and specificity. Follow-up analysis seemed to connect common viral pathogens with several of the most significant clusters identified. 164 TCR beta chains were listed as cytomegalovirus-associated.

This clone was detected only a few times. No antigen is known for it. PCR amplification relied on 60 Vbeta primers (plus 13 Jbeta primers). TCRdb's table, derived via immunoSEQ multiplex PCR, lists solely in-frame clones and lacks some. The sample has around 150,000 clones; 79% are singletons. The sample taken for sequencing was PBMCs. This clonotype was sampled from a man aged 35-49 years in good health and CMV-seropositive.

CDR3 sequence: CASSLDATGTEAFF. CDR3 in DNA: TGTGCCAGCAGCTTAGACGCCACGGGAACTGAAGCTTTCTTT. The chain joins TRBV11-2 to TRBJ1-1; D is uncertain. The CDR3 loop spans 14 amino acids. V shed 0 bases and J shed 5 bases, with 10 bases lying between them. Germline loops: CDR1 SGHAT, CDR2 FQNNGV. Drawing the rest from reference TRBV11-2 and TRBJ1-1, the complete variable domain is EAGVAQSPRYKIIEKRQSVAFWCNPISGHATLYWYQQILGQGPKLLIQFQNNGVVDDSQLPKDRFSAERLKGVDSTLKIQPAKLEDSAVYLCASSLDATGTEAFFGQGTRLTVV.